Only a few counts were recorded for the clone carrying this TCR beta chain. Germline and junction disagree at one end, which may indicate a read error. The CDR3 has 13 residues. Germline-derived CDR1 and CDR2 are MNHEY and SVGAGI. These data are taken from a study of identical twins. TCRdb reprocessed the 5' RACE reads with MiXCR, giving one entry per CDR3 protein. The data show about 190,000 distinct CDR3 sequences, approximately 15% seen once. Separately, the same data were catalogued under a study of T cells expressing NK-cell markers.

The sequence derives from a woman aged 18-29 years in good health. The V call is TRBV6-5, the J call TRBJ1-2; possible D gene TRBD1, 6 bases. Sample: CD8+ T cells sorted from blood. CDR3 DNA: TGTGCCAGCAGTTACGGGGTCGCCTGGGACACCTCCTTC. This sequence encodes CASSYGVAWDTSF.